This T cell receptor beta chain stems from a study of graft-versus-host responses after intestinal transplantation (dated by TCRdb to the early 2020s). About the study as a whole: Multivisceral, liver-intestinal, or isolated intestinal transplants were received by the recipients. Donor T cell macrochimerism was defined as a peak of at least 4% donor T cells among recipient peripheral blood mononuclear cells. Rather than being sequenced by the commercial service, samples from a few later patients were sequenced in-house on an Illumina MiSeq and processed with MiXCR. The cohort enrolled approximately 24 intestinal transplant recipients including one retransplant, and a few patients lacking pretransplant specimens were excluded. Graft-versus-host and host-versus-graft alloreactive T cell clones were tracked in the graft, circulation and bone marrow after intestinal transplantation using bulk TCR-beta CDR3 sequencing. Anti-thymocyte globulin induction was given to all recipients, followed by maintenance tacrolimus and steroids for approximately 3 years. To identify alloreactive clones, pre-transplant mixed lymphocyte reaction products were sequenced and then compared with unstimulated pre-transplant donor and recipient T cells.

To prepare the library, the immunoSEQ multiplex PCR assay was applied. High-throughput TCR-beta CDR3 sequencing of genomic DNA from most patients was performed by Adaptive Biotechnologies. In the original analysis: Adaptive's ImmunoSEQ software supplied the TCR sequencing data for 18 patients, while MiXCR and VDJtools were used to process a few other patients. CDR3 nucleotide sequences shared by donor and recipient were removed because the origin of these sequences could not be assigned. To count as alloreactive, a clone needed at least 2-fold expansion over unstimulated cells and a minimum CFSE-low frequency of 0.002% (template counts) or 0.001% (read counts). Clones detected in sequenced pre-transplant spleen, lymph node, or MLR CFSE-low populations of the donor or recipient were defined as mappable. The cumulative frequency of alloreactive clones was calculated as a percentage of all sequences, weighted by copy number. TCRdb's version of the immuneACCESS table is confined to in-frame rearrangements and falls short of the full clone set. An unresolved V gene accounts for under half of the shortfall where checked; the remainder is of unknown origin. From that table come the V and J calls and clone size; the DNA was used to work out D and trimming. This sample lists 75,000 to 100,000 clones; about 93% were detected once. The ten largest make up about 15% of the sample.

Spanning cysteine to phenylalanine, the CDR3 consists of 15 amino acids. This entry keeps only the CDR3 DNA: 45 bases, framed from base 1. For CDR1 and CDR2, the germline V gene lists MNHEY and SVGAGI. Germline trimming: 5 bases from V, 4 bases from J; junction bases outside gene matches: 9. Regarding this clone: This receptor's antigen is unknown. Base qualities are not recorded, but no much larger clone differs from it by a single base.

In the first month after transplant, blood samples were collected up to 4 times, and after that at least monthly when available. What the study reported, not specific to this receptor: In patients with donor T cell macrochimerism, the allografts had high GvH to HvG T cell clonal ratios. The conclusions were limited by the relatively low number and heterogeneity of the intestinal transplant patients. GvH clones were found in recipient bone marrow, and some of the GvH clones appeared earlier in ileal mucosa or blood, which is consistent with an intestinal mucosal origin. Early after transplant, peak levels of circulating GvH clones were associated with declines in HvG clones.

The rearranged chain carries TRBV6-5 and TRBJ1-2; 8 central nucleotides agree with TRBD1. The sequence was obtained from a human patient who received an intestinal transplant, so some T cells may come from the graft donor. This material consisted of PBMCs, taken about 460 days after intestinal transplant. At the DNA level, the sequence is TGTGCCAGCAGTCAGAGACAGGGGCTGAGCTATGGCTACACCTTC. The translation is CASSQRQGLSYGYTF.